The clone carrying this T cell receptor (beta chain) appeared a few times. The sample is drawn from a study of blood T cell repertoires in COVID-19. Study overall: There were acute and convalescent COVID-19 samples, and they came from the United States, Italy and Spain.

CDR1 is MDHEN, CDR2 SYDVKM, per germline. The CDR3 has 13 residues. V shed 3 bases and J shed 1 base, with 6 bases lying between them. Living in about two dozen US areas, the participants were between about 18 and 90 years of age. Assignment of participants to cohorts was predicated upon participant-reported clinical history. As originally analysed: Cell counts per sample came from amplifying reference gene primers. Here immunoSEQ multiplex PCR was the method, and the copy in TCRdb shows in-frame clones only, minus some. D and trimming were read from the DNA, whereas the V and J calls and clone size are those reported in that table. In the table there are fewer than 450,000 clones, less than 95% of which are singletons.

Sample: PBMCs or T cells enriched from blood (not recorded which). The receptor comes from a man aged 18 to 29 who had recovered from COVID-19. The chain links TRBV28 to TRBJ1-1, with D perhaps matching TRBD1 (6 bases). DNA of the CDR3: TGTGCCAGCAGTTTGACAGGGAACACTGAAGCTTTCTTT. Translating it yields CASSLTGNTEAFF.